These 11 T cell receptor beta chains share one sample of origin, sequenced in a study of T cell changes during pregnancy in multiple sclerosis. Measured with immunoSEQ multiplex PCR; TCRdb has only the in-frame clones, and not every one. The sample has over 45,000 clones, approximately 92% seen once. Source: CD4+ T cells from peripheral blood mononuclear cells, taken after pregnancy. Receptor source: a female donor with multiple sclerosis, enrolled in a pregnancy study.

The chain is built from TRBV7-6 and TRBJ2-2, with D possibly being TRBD2 (6 bases). The V and J ends lost 5 bases and 5 bases respectively, with 18 bases between them. The germline gives CDR1 SGHVS, CDR2 FNYEAQ. The CDR3 contains 16 residues. DNA of the CDR3: TGTGCCAGCAGCCCCAATATGATACGGGGGACCGGGGAGCTGTTTTTT. Protein sequence: CASSPNMIRGTGELFF.

The chain links TRBV5-5 to TRBJ2-2; TRBD2 matches at 9 bases. The CDR3 runs to 17 residues. After removal of 4 bases from V and 7 bases from J, the junction contained 14 bases not matched to a gene. Germline CDR1 is SGHKS and CDR2 is YYEKEE (reference sequence). The CDR3 DNA is TGTGCCAGCAGCCCCGGTGGTTTAGCGGGAGTGGTCGGGGAGCTGTTTTTT. It specifies CASSPGGLAGVVGELFF.

The genes are TRBV2 and TRBJ2-7; possible D gene TRBD2, 5 bases. The ends were cut back, 8 bases at V and 1 base at J, with 21 bases in the middle. Germline-derived CDR1 and CDR2 are SNHLY and FYNNEI. CDR3 length: 16 amino acids. The CDR3 bases are TGTGCCAGCGATTATCAAGAGGGCCGCCCATCCTACGAGCAGTACTTC. It translates to CASDYQEGRPSYEQYF. Using reference TRBV2 and TRBJ2-7 for the parts outside the CDR3, the full variable domain is EPEVTQTPSHQVTQMGQEVILRCVPISNHLYFYWYRQILGQKVEFLVSFYNNEISEKSEIFDDQFSVERPDGSNFTLKIRSTKLEDSAMYFCASDYQEGRPSYEQYFGPGTRLTVT.

The CDR3 DNA reads TGCGCCAGCAGCCAAGAGCTCCAGATCTCTGGAAACACCATATATTTT. The encoded protein is CASSQELQISGNTIYF. J is TRBJ1-3 and V is TRBV4-3; D not certain. The CDR3 sequence is 16 residues long. V lost 0 bases and J lost 0, with 9 bases in between. Germline lookup yields CDR1 LGHNA and CDR2 YSLEER.

V and J are TRBV11-2 and TRBJ2-1; D is perhaps TRBD2 (6 bases). The CDR3 extends over 12 amino acids. Germline CDR1 reads SGHAT; CDR2 reads FQNNGV. Trimming pared 4 bases from V and 10 bases from J, leaving 11 bases between. CDR3 coding DNA: TGTGCCAGCAGCTCTGGACTACTCGAGCAGTTCTTC. It encodes CASSSGLLEQFF.

In this sample, this clone turned up a few times. The chain uses TRBV21-1 and TRBJ1-3; the tabulated D call, TRBD1, remains unverified against the DNA. TRBV21-1 is reported as a pseudogene. This CDR3 contains 17 residues. CDR3 bases: TGTGCCGCGGGGGGACAGGGTCTTTTTTGCTCTGGAAACACCATATATTTT. This translates into CAAGGQGLFCSGNTIYF.

V and J are TRBV19 and TRBJ2-7; possibly TRBD2 for D (6 bases). The V gene's germline CDR1 is LNHDA and CDR2 SQIVND (reference sequence). The CDR3 is made up of 15 amino acids. V was cut by 2 bases and J by 2 bases, with 13 bases left in between. CDR3 amino acids: CASSISVAATYEQYF. The CDR3 DNA follows: TGTGCCAGTAGTATATCGGTAGCGGCGACCTACGAGCAGTACTTC.

The rearrangement uses TRBV19 and TRBJ1-5, with unresolved D. The CDR3 totals 15 residues. Germline loops: CDR1 LNHDA, CDR2 SQIVND (reference sequence). V was cut by 3 bases and J by 2 bases, with 11 bases left in between. In nucleotides, the CDR3 is TGTGCCAGTAGTATCCAACGCCGGGGCAATCAGCCCCAGCATTTT. Translated, it gives CASSIQRRGNQPQHF.

The V call is TRBV6-5, the J call TRBJ1-2; possible D gene TRBD1, 6 bases. The V gene's germline CDR1 is MNHEY and CDR2 SVGAGI. V lost 4 bases and J 8 bases, leaving 20 bases between the germline ends. CDR3 length: 15 amino acids. The CDR3 bases are TGTGCCAGCAGTTTCTCCGGGACACCTATCGAGGGCTACACCTTC. Translation gives CASSFSGTPIEGYTF.

The CDR3 DNA reads TGTGCCAGCAGTTTATTCGGGACAGGGGTGTCAGATACGCAGTATTTT. Translation: CASSLFGTGVSDTQYF. This chain joins TRBV27 and TRBJ2-3; TRBD1 matches 10 bases. The CDR3 is 16 residues long. Germline CDR1 reads MNHEY; CDR2 reads SMNVEV (reference sequence). J was trimmed by 4 bases and V by 1 base; bases with no gene match: 5.

V usage is TRBV15 and J usage is TRBJ2-2; the match to TRBD2 covers 8 bases. CDR3 length: 16 amino acids. Germline V lookup: CDR1 LNHNV, CDR2 YYDKDF (reference sequence). The V segment lost 3 bases and the J segment 3 bases; nucleotides outside the gene matches: 6. CDR3 DNA sequence: TGTGCCACCAGCAGCCCGGGACTAGGTTACACCGGGGAGCTGTTTTTT. Protein: CATSSPGLGYTGELFF.